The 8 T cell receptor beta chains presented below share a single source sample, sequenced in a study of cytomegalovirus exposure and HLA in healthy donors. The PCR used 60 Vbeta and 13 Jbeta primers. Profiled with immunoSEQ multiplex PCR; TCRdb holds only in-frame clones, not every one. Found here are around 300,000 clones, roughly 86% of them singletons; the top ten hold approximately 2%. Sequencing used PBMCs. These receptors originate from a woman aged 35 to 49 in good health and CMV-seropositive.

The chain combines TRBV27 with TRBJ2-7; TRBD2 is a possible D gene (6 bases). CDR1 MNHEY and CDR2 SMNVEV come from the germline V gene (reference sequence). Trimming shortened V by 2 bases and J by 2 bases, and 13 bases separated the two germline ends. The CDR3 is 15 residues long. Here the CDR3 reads CASSLTTSRPYEQYF. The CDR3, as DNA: TGTGCCAGCAGTTTAACTACTAGCCGACCCTACGAGCAGTACTTC.

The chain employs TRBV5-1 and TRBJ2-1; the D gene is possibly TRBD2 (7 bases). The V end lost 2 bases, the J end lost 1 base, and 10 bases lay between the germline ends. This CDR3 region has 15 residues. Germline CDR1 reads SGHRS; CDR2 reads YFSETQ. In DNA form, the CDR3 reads TGCGCCAGCAGCTTCGGGGGGCGGTCCTACAATGAGCAGTTCTTC. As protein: CASSFGGRSYNEQFF.

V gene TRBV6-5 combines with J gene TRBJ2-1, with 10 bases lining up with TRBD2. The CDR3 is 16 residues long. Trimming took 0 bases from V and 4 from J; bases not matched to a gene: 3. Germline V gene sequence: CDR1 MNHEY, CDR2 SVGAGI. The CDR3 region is CASSYSAGGSYNEQFF. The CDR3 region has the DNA TGTGCCAGCAGTTACTCAGCGGGAGGGAGTTACAATGAGCAGTTCTTC.

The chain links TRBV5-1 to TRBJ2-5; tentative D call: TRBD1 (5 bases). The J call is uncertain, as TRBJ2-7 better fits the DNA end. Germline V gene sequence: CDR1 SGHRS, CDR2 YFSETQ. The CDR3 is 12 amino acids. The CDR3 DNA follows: TGCGCCAGCAGTGACAGCTCCTACGAGCAGTACTTC. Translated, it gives CASSDSSYEQYF.

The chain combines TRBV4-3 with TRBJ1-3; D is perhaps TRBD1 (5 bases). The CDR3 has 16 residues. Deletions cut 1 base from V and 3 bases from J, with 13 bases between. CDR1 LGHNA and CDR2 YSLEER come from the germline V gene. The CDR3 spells CASSQGAAGLGNTIYF. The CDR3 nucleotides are TGCGCCAGCAGCCAAGGGGCCGCGGGGCTTGGAAACACCATATATTTT.

The CDR3 bases are TGTGCCAGCAATCGGGATAGCAATCAGCCCCAGCATTTT. Translation: CASNRDSNQPQHF. The genes are TRBV2 and TRBJ1-5; D ambiguous. The germline gives CDR1 SNHLY, CDR2 FYNNEI. Trimming pared 7 bases from V and 0 bases from J, leaving 7 bases between. This CDR3 is built from 13 residues.

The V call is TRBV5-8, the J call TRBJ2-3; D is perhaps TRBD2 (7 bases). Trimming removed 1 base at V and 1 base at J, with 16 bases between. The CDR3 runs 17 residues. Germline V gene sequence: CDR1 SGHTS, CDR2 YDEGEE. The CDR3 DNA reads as TGTGCCAGCAGCTTGTTCCGCGGGGGCGCTGGCACAGATACGCAGTATTTT. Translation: CASSLFRGGAGTDTQYF.

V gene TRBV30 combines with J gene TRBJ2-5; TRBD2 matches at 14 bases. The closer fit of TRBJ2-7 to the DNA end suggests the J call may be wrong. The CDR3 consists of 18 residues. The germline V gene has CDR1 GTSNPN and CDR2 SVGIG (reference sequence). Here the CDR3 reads CAWSPGLAGEGFPYEQYF. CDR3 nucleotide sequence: TGTGCCTGGTCACCGGGACTAGCGGGAGAGGGATTTCCCTACGAGCAGTACTTC.